The 19 T cell receptor beta chains presented below share a single source sample, sequenced in a study of T cells in women clearing cervical HPV infection. The protocol was immunoSEQ multiplex PCR, while the TCRdb copy is restricted to in-frame clones and leaves out a portion. Its clone listing holds roughly 40,000 clones. The sample taken for sequencing was blood buffy coat. These receptors were collected from a woman between 18 and 69 years old with a cervical HPV16 infection that either progressed to CIN3+ or cleared (not recorded which).

Comment on this clone: The read ends 3 residues before the CDR3 terminus; that terminus is restored from the germline J gene. This rearrangement joins TRBV19 to TRBJ2-3; unclear D gene. Germline V gene sequence: CDR1 LNHDA, CDR2 SQIVND (reference sequence). Trimming left V 1 base short and J 0 bases short, with 2 bases between. The CDR3 is 13 amino acids. CDR3 protein: CASSIASTDTQYF. CDR3 DNA, as far as it was read: TGTGCCAGTAGTATAGCTAGCACAGATACG.

Comment on this clone: From the germline J gene comes the end of the CDR3, since the read stops 3 residues before it. The V call is TRBV6-2 or TRBV6-3, the J call TRBJ1-4; D is uncertain. CDR1 is MNHEY, CDR2 SVGEGT, per germline. CDR3 length: 14 residues. V gave up 7 bases and J gave up 8 bases, with 17 bases separating them. The CDR3 bases that were read are TGTGCCAGCAAAGAACGGGGTTTCGGGGAAAAA. This translates into CASKERGFGEK. The full-length CDR3 reads as CASKERGFGEKLFF.

Concerning this clone: The read ends 3 residues shy of where the CDR3 ends; the end is completed using the germline J gene. V and J are TRBV5-4 and TRBJ2-7, with 11 nucleotides matching TRBD1. This CDR3 is built from 15 residues. Germline CDR1 SGHNT, CDR2 YYREEE (reference sequence). V lost 3 bases, J lost 5 bases, and 7 bases stayed unmatched. The sequenced CDR3 bases are TGTGCCAGCAGCTCCGGGACAGGGGGGTCAAACGAG. This encodes CASSSGTGGSNE. The entire CDR3 sequence reads CASSSGTGGSNEQYF.

About this clone itself: Sequencing ends 3 residues short of the CDR3 end; the germline J gene provides the rest. The chain employs TRBV7-2 and TRBJ2-4; D may be TRBD1 (6 bases). Germline assignment: CDR1 SGHTA and CDR2 FQGNSA. This CDR3 spans 15 amino acids. CDR3 amino acids: CASSFSGDRNYGQYF. The DNA read from the CDR3 is TGTGCCAGCAGCTTCTCCGGCGACAGGAACTATGGT.

CDR3 sequence reads: CASSRFDSTNEKLFF. Incomplete CDR3 DNA: TGTGCCAGTAGCCGGTTCGATTCAACTAATGAAAAG. The rearrangement links TRBV2 to TRBJ2-2; D not certain. The CDR3 goes on 3 residues after the read ends, and that part is filled in from the germline J gene. Germline values: CDR1 SNHLY, CDR2 FYNNEI. The CDR3 covers 15 residues.

Concerning this clone itself: The read comes to an end 3 residues before the CDR3 does, leaving the germline J gene to fill in the end. The V gene is TRBV11-2, the J gene TRBJ2-3, with 11 positions matching TRBD2. CDR3 length: 14 amino acids. From germline, CDR1 is SGHAT and CDR2 FQNNGV. The part of the CDR3 DNA that was read is TGTGCCAGCAGCTTAGGACTAGCGGGGATGGCG. It codes for CASSLGLAGMA. The complete CDR3 reads CASSLGLAGMAQYF.

Notes on this clone: The CDR3 extends 3 residues past the end of the read, so its final part is completed from the germline J gene. This rearrangement joins TRBV6-2 or TRBV6-3 to TRBJ2-1, with 9 bases matching TRBD2. Germline CDR1 reads MNHEY; CDR2 reads SVGEGT. The CDR3 extends over 14 amino acids. The V gene end was trimmed by 4 bases and the J gene end by 4 bases; junction bases not matched to a gene: 2. CDR3 residues: CASSFSGGYNEQFF. The part of the CDR3 DNA that was read is TGTGCCAGCAGTTTCAGCGGGGGGTACAATGAG.

Remarks on this clone: The read is 3 residues too short to cover the CDR3 end, so that end is filled in from the germline J gene. The chain uses TRBV10-3 and TRBJ2-1, with 12 bases lining up with TRBD2. The trim removed 3 bases at V and 4 bases at J, leaving 4 bases unmatched. CDR3 length: 16 amino acids. Germline V CDR1 and CDR2: ENHRY, SYGVKD. The CDR3: CAISESGTSGYNEQFF. The CDR3 bases that were read are TGTGCCATCAGTGAATCCGGGACTAGCGGGTACAATGAG.

Note on this clone: The read comes to an end 3 residues before the CDR3 does, leaving the germline J gene to fill in the end. The chain carries TRBV6-2 or TRBV6-3 and TRBJ1-2; 10 bases are shared with TRBD1. Trimming removed 8 bases from V and 7 bases from J; junction bases left unmatched: 16. The CDR3 covers 16 residues. The germline gives CDR1 MNHEY, CDR2 SVGEGT. CDR3 protein: CASAQWGGQGGSGYTF. The sequenced part of the CDR3 DNA is TGTGCCAGCGCCCAATGGGGCGGACAGGGGGGGAGTGGC.

Regarding this clone: The read ends 3 residues early relative to the CDR3; the germline J gene fills the gap. The J gene is TRBJ1-2, the V gene TRBV2, with 7 bases aligning to TRBD1. V was pared by 6 bases and J by 2 bases, with 9 bases of the junction left unmatched. The CDR3 length is 15 residues. Per the germline V gene, CDR1 is SNHLY and CDR2 is FYNNEI. The CDR3 DNA, read in part, is TGTGCCAGCAGCCAGACAGGGACTCTAAACTATGGC. It is translated as CASSQTGTLNYG. The full CDR3 is CASSQTGTLNYGYTF. The full variable domain, rest sourced from reference TRBV2 and TRBJ1-2, is EPEVTQTPSHQVTQMGQEVILRCVPISNHLYFYWYRQILGQKVEFLVSFYNNEISEKSEIFDDQFSVERPDGSNFTLKIRSTKLEDSAMYFCASSQTGTLNYGYTFGSGTRLTVV.

For this clone: The DNA ends 3 residues before the CDR3 does, and the rest of the CDR3 is filled in from the germline J gene. The V and J genes are TRBV19 and TRBJ1-5, with D tentatively TRBD1 (6 bases). CDR1 is LNHDA and CDR2 is SQIVND in the germline V gene (reference sequence). CDR3 size: 14 residues. Trimming cost V 6 bases and J 3 bases, with 12 bases left between them. CDR3 sequence: CASRVQGTNQPQHF. The covered CDR3 bases are TGTGCCAGTAGAGTACAGGGTACCAATCAGCCC. The whole variable domain, filled in from reference TRBV19 and TRBJ1-5, reads DGGITQSPKYLFRKEGQNVTLSCEQNLNHDAMYWYRQDPGQGLRLIYYSQIVNDFQKGDIAEGYSVSREKKESFPLTVTSAQKNPTAFYLCASRVQGTNQPQHFGDGTRLSIL.

To note about this clone: The read ends 3 residues early relative to the CDR3; the germline J gene fills the gap. The chain combines TRBV20-1 with TRBJ2-4; 10 bases agree with TRBD2. Germline CDR1 is DFQATT and CDR2 is SNEGSKA (reference sequence). The CDR3 contains 16 residues. Trimming cost V 0 bases and J 9 bases; bases outside gene matches: 11. CDR3 DNA, as far as it was read: TGCAGTGCTAGAGATCCCACTAGCGGGACTCAGGGCATT. Amino acid sequence: CSARDPTSGTQGI. The entire CDR3 protein reads CSARDPTSGTQGIQYF.

Worth noting for this clone: The DNA ends 3 residues before the CDR3 does, and the rest of the CDR3 is filled in from the germline J gene. The chain links TRBV11-1 to TRBJ1-2, with 10 positions matching TRBD1. The germline gives CDR1 SGHAT, CDR2 FQDESV (reference sequence). Trimming removed 5 bases from V and 0 bases from J; junction bases left unmatched: 3. The CDR3 contains 15 residues. The covered CDR3 bases are TGTGCCAGCAGCCCTGGGACAGGGGCTAACTATGGC. It encodes CASSPGTGANYG. The CDR3 reads in full as CASSPGTGANYGYTF.

Concerning this clone: The CDR3 end is not reached by the read, which stops 3 residues before it; the germline J gene fills it in. The rearrangement joins TRBV5-4 to TRBJ2-7; 9 bases map to TRBD2. The CDR3 loop spans 15 amino acids. The V and J ends lost 0 bases and 0 bases, in that order; junction bases with no gene match: 1. CDR1 is SGHNT and CDR2 is YYREEE in the germline V gene (reference sequence). CDR3 amino acids: CASSLVAGDSYEQYF. CDR3 DNA (partial): TGTGCCAGCAGCTTGGTAGCGGGGGACTCCTACGAG. The full variable domain, in which reference TRBV5-4 and TRBJ2-7 provide the parts outside the CDR3, is ETGVTQSPTHLIKTRGQQVTLRCSSQSGHNTVSWYQQALGQGPQFIFQYYREEENGRGNFPPRFSGLQFPNYSSELNVNALELDDSALYLCASSLVAGDSYEQYFGPGTRLTVT.

Of note for this clone: The sequenced fragment ends 3 residues before the CDR3 boundary, so the rest is inferred from the germline J gene. V usage is TRBV20-1 and J usage is TRBJ2-1; 8 positions agree with TRBD2. The length of the CDR3 is 13 residues. V was clipped by 4 bases and J by 6 bases; unmatched bases: 5. Germline assignment: CDR1 DFQATT and CDR2 SNEGSKA (reference sequence). CDR3 sequence reads: CSANSGGVNEQFF. The DNA read from the CDR3 is TGCAGTGCTAACAGCGGGGGAGTCAATGAG.

Concerning this clone itself: The read ends 3 residues early relative to the CDR3; the germline J gene fills the gap. The chain joins TRBV20-1 to TRBJ1-5; D is perhaps TRBD1 (5 bases). Germline CDR1 DFQATT, CDR2 SNEGSKA (reference sequence). This CDR3 has 14 amino acids. The germline V and J ends were trimmed by 4 bases and 7 bases, with 17 bases remaining between them. CDR3 DNA, as far as it was read: TGCAGTGCTACAACAGGTAGTGATGAACAGCCC. Residues: CSATTGSDEQP. The complete CDR3 protein is CSATTGSDEQPQHF.

CDR3 DNA (partial): TGTGCCAGCTCACTAGCGGGGGGGCCTGACGAG. Encoded protein: CASSLAGGPDE. The whole CDR3 protein reads CASSLAGGPDEQYF. The rearrangement links TRBV18 to TRBJ2-7, with TRBD2 identical over 11 bases. The read finishes 3 residues shy of the CDR3 end, and the germline J gene is used to complete it. With V trimmed by 4 bases and J by 5 bases, 4 bases remained unmatched. The germline V gene encodes CDR1 KGHSH and CDR2 LQKENI. This CDR3 comprises 14 residues.

On this clone itself: The CDR3 end is not reached by the read, which stops 3 residues before it; the germline J gene fills it in. V gene TRBV20-1 combines with J gene TRBJ2-1, with TRBD2 identical over 11 bases. Germline trimming cut 1 base from V and 1 base from J; bases unmatched to any gene: 6. The length of the CDR3 is 17 residues. Germline CDR1 and CDR2: DFQATT and SNEGSKA (reference sequence). CDR3 DNA (partial): TGCAGTGCTAGAGTGACTAGCGGGGCGATTTCCTACAATGAG. It encodes CSARVTSGAISYNE. The entire CDR3 sequence reads CSARVTSGAISYNEQFF.

In the case of this clone: Coverage ceases 3 residues before the CDR3 finishes, and the germline J gene fills in the end. The chain recombines TRBV20-1 with TRBJ2-7; TRBD2 aligns across 12 bases. This CDR3 is built from 14 residues. Germline CDR1 reads DFQATT; CDR2 reads SNEGSKA (reference sequence). Trimming removed 6 bases from V and 4 bases from J; junction bases left unmatched: 7. The sequenced part of the CDR3 DNA is TGCAGTGCCCTCGACGGACTAGCGGGGTACGAG. It is translated as CSALDGLAGYE. The CDR3 reads in full as CSALDGLAGYEQYF.